The next 14 T cell receptor beta chains were all read from a single sample in a study of cytotoxic CD8 clonotypes in ibrutinib-treated CLL. Libraries were prepared by immunoSEQ multiplex PCR; TCRdb keeps only in-frame clonotypes and omits some of them. The sample shows fewer than 25,000 clones, around 72% of them seen only once. This material consisted of PBMCs, taken before ibrutinib treatment. These receptors originate from a human donor with chronic lymphocytic leukemia.

V gene TRBV25-1 combines with J gene TRBJ1-3, with TRBD1 matching over 8 bases. V gave up 8 bases and J gave up 5 bases; unmatched junction bases: 8. The CDR3 is 14 residues long. Germline V gene data show CDR1 as MGHDK and CDR2 as SYGVNS. This CDR3 reads CASGLGTGRNTIYF. The CDR3 DNA is TGTGCCAGCGGATTGGGGACAGGCCGAAACACCATATATTTT.

This clone has only one observation. The V call is TRBV5-1, the J call TRBJ1-4, with 9 bases aligning to TRBD1. Unmatched junction bases numbered 5, after V lost 4 bases and J lost 7 bases. Germline V gene lookup returns CDR1 SGHRS and CDR2 YFSETQ. This CDR3 spans 14 amino acids. For the CDR3, the DNA is TGCGCCAGCAGCCTCCGGGACAGGGCTGAAAAACTGTTTTTT. Translated, it gives CASSLRDRAEKLFF.

This clone appeared a few times. V and J are TRBV19 and TRBJ2-2, with a possible D match to TRBD1 (5 bases). This CDR3 has 15 residues. Germline CDR1 reads LNHDA; CDR2 reads SQIVND (reference sequence). V was trimmed by 4 bases and J by 1 base, leaving 10 bases between them. In DNA, the CDR3 is TGTGCCAGTAGTACGATCCAGGGGAACACCGGGGAGCTGTTTTTT. Translating gives CASSTIQGNTGELFF. Looking up the rest from reference TRBV19 and TRBJ2-2 gives the full variable domain: DGGITQSPKYLFRKEGQNVTLSCEQNLNHDAMYWYRQDPGQGLRLIYYSQIVNDFQKGDIAEGYSVSREKKESFPLTVTSAQKNPTAFYLCASSTIQGNTGELFFGEGSRLTVL.

The chain links TRBV29-1 to TRBJ1-2, with TRBD1 matching 9 bases. Germline V lookup: CDR1 SQVTM, CDR2 ANQGSEA. J gave up 0 bases and V 7 bases, and 15 bases lay outside the gene matches. The CDR3 length is 17 residues. The CDR3 loop reads CSAQGAFNRASNYGYTF. For the CDR3, the DNA is TGCAGCGCACAGGGGGCATTCAACCGGGCATCTAACTATGGCTACACCTTC.

The CDR3 loop reads CASSPRTGLNTGELFF. The DNA of the CDR3 is TGCGCCAGCAGCCCCCGGACGGGACTGAACACCGGGGAGCTGTTTTTT. The J gene is TRBJ2-2, the V gene TRBV4-1; possibly TRBD2 for D (6 bases). Germline V gene lookup returns CDR1 MGHRA and CDR2 YSYEKL. Trimming pared 4 bases from V and 1 base from J, leaving 13 bases between. This CDR3 contains 16 residues.

J is TRBJ2-3 and V is TRBV30, with no clear D. V gave up 4 bases and J gave up 5 bases, with 7 bases separating them. The CDR3 contains 11 residues. Germline loops: CDR1 GTSNPN, CDR2 SVGIG (reference sequence). The CDR3 DNA reads as TGTGCCTGGAAATTCGGAGATACGCAGTATTTT. It specifies CAWKFGDTQYF.

The rearrangement uses TRBV19 and TRBJ1-2, with D perhaps TRBD1 (6 bases). The CDR3 extends over 15 amino acids. Trimming pared 7 bases from V and 8 bases from J, leaving 23 bases between. The germline V gene has CDR1 LNHDA and CDR2 SQIVND (reference sequence). The CDR3 is CASIESTGRSYGYTF. The CDR3 region has the DNA TGTGCCAGTATTGAGTCGACAGGAAGGTCCTACGGCTACACCTTC. Full variable domain (remainder filled in from reference TRBV19 and TRBJ1-2): DGGITQSPKYLFRKEGQNVTLSCEQNLNHDAMYWYRQDPGQGLRLIYYSQIVNDFQKGDIAEGYSVSREKKESFPLTVTSAQKNPTAFYLCASIESTGRSYGYTFGSGTRLTVV.

The V call is TRBV2, the J call TRBJ2-3; 9 nucleotides agree with TRBD1. Trimming cost V 6 bases and J 1 base; bases outside gene matches: 8. Germline V gene lookup returns CDR1 SNHLY and CDR2 FYNNEI. The CDR3 loop spans 16 amino acids. The DNA for the CDR3 is TGTGCCAGCAGGTTACAGGGGGCAATAGGCACAGATACGCAGTATTTT. Amino acid sequence: CASRLQGAIGTDTQYF.

The chain employs TRBV9 and TRBJ2-6; TRBD1 matches 9 bases. V lost 0 bases and J lost 12; bases outside the gene matches: 10. Germline V gene sequence: CDR1 SGDLS, CDR2 YYNGEE. This CDR3 has 16 amino acids. CDR3 residues: CASSVGVRTGEAVLTF. CDR3 DNA: TGTGCCAGCAGCGTAGGGGTTCGGACAGGGGAGGCCGTCCTGACTTTC.

This clone came up once. The chain carries TRBV9 and TRBJ2-6; D is perhaps TRBD1 (5 bases). With 0 bases removed from V and 12 bases from J, the gap between germline ends came to 22 bases. The germline CDR1 and CDR2 sequences are SGDLS and YYNGEE. The CDR3 covers 17 residues. CDR3 amino acids: CASSVVPVAGSRSVLTF. The CDR3 bases are TGTGCCAGCAGCGTAGTTCCTGTGGCAGGGTCACGAAGCGTCCTGACTTTC.

The genes are TRBV12-5 and TRBJ2-3; 8 bases align to TRBD1. This CDR3 contains 18 residues. Trimming at V came to 0 bases and at J to 8 bases, leaving 16 bases not matched to a gene. Germline CDR1 is LGHNT and CDR2 is FRNRAP. DNA for the CDR3: TGTGCTAGTGGTTTGGTAAAACGGACAGGGTTGTCTTTGGGTACGCAGTATTTT. Translated, it gives CASGLVKRTGLSLGTQYF. The full variable domain, with the rest looked up from reference TRBV12-5 and TRBJ2-3, is DARVTQTPRHKVTEMGQEVTMRCQPILGHNTVFWYRQTMMQGLELLAYFRNRAPLDDSGMPKDRFSAEMPDATLATLKIQPSEPRDSAVYFCASGLVKRTGLSLGTQYFGPGTRLTVL.

This chain uses TRBV18 with TRBJ1-5; the D gene is possibly TRBD1 (5 bases). Germline V gene data show CDR1 as KGHSH and CDR2 as LQKENI. The CDR3 runs to 15 residues. Trimming took off 3 bases at V and 3 bases at J, with 12 bases between the two ends. CDR3 loop: CASSPSGGFNQPQHF. CDR3 bases: TGTGCCAGCTCACCCTCCGGGGGTTTCAATCAGCCCCAGCATTTT.

The rearrangement links TRBV27 to TRBJ1-2; unclear D gene. This CDR3 has 14 amino acids. Germline loops: CDR1 MNHEY, CDR2 SMNVEV (reference sequence). V lost 8 bases to trimming and J lost 3 bases, with 16 bases between them. The CDR3 DNA reads TGTGCCAGCCCTGAAGGAGAAAACCACTATGGCTACACCTTC. Its translation: CASPEGENHYGYTF.

The rearrangement links TRBV30 to TRBJ2-2; D perhaps matches TRBD2 (6 bases). Trimming pared 4 bases from V and 4 bases from J, leaving 16 bases between. The CDR3 extends over 15 amino acids. Germline V gene data show CDR1 as GTSNPN and CDR2 as SVGIG (reference sequence). The CDR3: CAWTGLASTTGELFF. In DNA form, the CDR3 reads TGTGCCTGGACGGGGCTAGCGAGCACCACCGGGGAGCTGTTTTTT.